A selection of T cell receptor beta chains follows, all from one sample in a study of blood T cell repertoires in COVID-19. Clones were read by immunoSEQ multiplex PCR, and TCRdb kept only the in-frame ones, dropping some. This table holds fewer than 150,000 clones, 78% found once. The sequenced sample consisted of peripheral blood. The receptors originated from a man in his sixties or seventies with acute or convalescent COVID-19. CDR3s include the opening cysteine and the closing phenylalanine or tryptophan. The order of the fields is V gene, J gene, clone size, CDR3 protein. The size of a clone is reported for some rows only, either as once, few or many, or as a class for expanded clones.

v_gene: TRBV6-5; j_gene: TRBJ2-2; abundance: NA; CDR3aa: CASSSLAGANTGELFF
v_gene: TRBV7-9; j_gene: TRBJ1-3; abundance: NA; CDR3aa: CASSLDRKLNTIYF
v_gene: TRBV29-1; j_gene: TRBJ1-1; abundance: once; CDR3aa: CSVLDSHTEAFF
v_gene: TRBV5-1; j_gene: TRBJ1-4; abundance: NA; CDR3aa: CASSGGTGINEKLFF
v_gene: TRBV5-1; j_gene: TRBJ1-5; abundance: NA; CDR3aa: CASSEQGTSNQPQHF
v_gene: TRBV4-1; j_gene: TRBJ1-5; abundance: NA; CDR3aa: CASSQELRQPQHF
v_gene: TRBV18; j_gene: TRBJ2-1; abundance: NA; CDR3aa: CASSGELEGNEQFF
v_gene: TRBV6-2/TRBV6-3; j_gene: TRBJ1-5; abundance: NA; CDR3aa: CASSYQGRQPQHF
v_gene: TRBV5-4; j_gene: TRBJ1-1; abundance: NA; CDR3aa: CASSRGGGFTEAFF
v_gene: TRBV5-1; j_gene: TRBJ2-3; abundance: NA; CDR3aa: CASNSHRGTDTQYF
v_gene: TRBV6-5; j_gene: TRBJ1-2; abundance: few; CDR3aa: CASSFRDRGSYGYTF
v_gene: TRBV9; j_gene: TRBJ2-2; abundance: NA; CDR3aa: CASSVWPPGGTNTGELFF
v_gene: TRBV29-1; j_gene: TRBJ2-5; abundance: few; CDR3aa: CSVNPPGQETQYF
v_gene: TRBV5-1; j_gene: TRBJ1-1; abundance: NA; CDR3aa: CASSLGTGGITEAFF
v_gene: TRBV19; j_gene: TRBJ1-1; abundance: NA; CDR3aa: CASKRGSTSNTEAFF